This T cell receptor (beta chain) was observed in a study of T cells in Graves' hyperthyroidism and ophthalmopathy. Study background: Peripheral blood collection took place at initial diagnosis, before any treatment. Study outcomes and limitations: Most expanded thyroid clonotypes above 0.001 recurred in blood.

It was RNA transcripts that yielded the amplified TCR beta CDR3 regions. First-round RT-PCR with HTBI primers amplified the TCR CDR3 region. Each CDR3 protein is one row after TCRdb ran MiXCR on the multiplex PCR reads. Of 360,000 or so distinct CDR3 sequences in the sample, about 19% were seen once. This CDR3 is 17 amino acids long. The V and J ends lost 0 bases and 2 bases, in that order; junction bases with no gene match: 7. This clonotype has a count of ten or more. Its antigen is unknown. Disease duration under 2 months; hyperthyroidism patients were aged 18 to 65. It was 8.5 to 10 ml of fresh peripheral blood that supplied the PBMCs.

The sequencing input was blood. This chain joins TRBV12-3 or TRBV12-4 and TRBJ2-5, with 9 bases identical to TRBD1. The clonotype was recovered from a woman aged 18-35 years with Graves' hyperthyroidism. The CDR3 loop reads CASSLAGSQGAQETQYF. Here the CDR3 DNA reads TGTGCCAGCAGTTTAGCCGGATCACAGGGGGCGCAAGAGACCCAGTACTTC.